This T cell receptor (beta chain) comes out of a study of shared clonotypes between healthy human individuals. A note on this clone: Its antigen is as yet unknown.

Study results and caveats: An expected dependence of interdonor clonotype sharing on sequencing depth was noted.

V gave up 1 base and J gave up 5 bases; unmatched junction bases: 12. Germline V lookup: CDR1 GTSNPN, CDR2 SVGIG (reference sequence). This CDR3 contains 16 residues. TCRdb keeps only in-frame clones here, not all; method: immunoSEQ multiplex PCR. This sample has 2 million to 2.5 million clones, with approximately 95% found just once. The sequenced material came from naive CD4+ T cells from PBMCs. As to subset: CD45RA+ positively selected. V gene TRBV30 combines with J gene TRBJ2-5, with TRBD2 matching over 8 bases. This clonotype was sampled from a man aged 18 to 35 in good health. Some clones in this sample may be carry-over from other donors' samples. The CDR3 loop reads CAWSGLTGGPGETQYF. The CDR3 DNA reads as TGTGCCTGGAGTGGCCTAACGGGAGGGCCCGGGGAGACCCAGTACTTC.